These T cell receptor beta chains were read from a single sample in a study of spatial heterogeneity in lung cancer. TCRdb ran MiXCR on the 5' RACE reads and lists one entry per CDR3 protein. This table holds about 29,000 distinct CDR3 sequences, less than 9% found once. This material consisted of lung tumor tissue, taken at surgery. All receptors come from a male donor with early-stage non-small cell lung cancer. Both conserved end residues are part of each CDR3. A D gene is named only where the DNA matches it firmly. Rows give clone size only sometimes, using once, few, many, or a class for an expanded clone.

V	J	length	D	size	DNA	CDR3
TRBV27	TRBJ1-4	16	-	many	TGTGCCAGCAGTTTAGCTGGCGGGGGGGATAATGAAAAACTGTTTTTT	CASSLAGGGDNEKLFF
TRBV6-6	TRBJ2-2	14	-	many	TGTGCCAGCGGGGGGGGCTCCGGATACGGGGAGCTGTTTTTT	CASGGGSGYGELFF
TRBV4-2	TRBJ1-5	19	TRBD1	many	TGTGCCAGCAGCCAAGACGGGTACAGGGGGCGAGGGGGCAATCAGCCCCAGCATTTT	CASSQDGYRGRGGNQPQHF
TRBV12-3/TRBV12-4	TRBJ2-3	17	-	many	TGTGCCAGCAGTCCCTACCCCGGGGGCGCTGGTACAGATACGCAGTATTTT	CASSPYPGGAGTDTQYF
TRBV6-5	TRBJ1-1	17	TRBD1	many	TGTGCCAGCAGTTATCACATCGGGACAGGGCTTAGCACTGAAGCTTTCTTT	CASSYHIGTGLSTEAFF
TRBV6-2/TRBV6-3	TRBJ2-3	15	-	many	TGTGCCAGCAGTTACTCGTGGACGAGCACAGATACGCAGTATTTT	CASSYSWTSTDTQYF
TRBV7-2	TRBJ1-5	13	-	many	TGTGCCAGCAGCCAAGGGACTGCTCAGCCCCAGCATTTT	CASSQGTAQPQHF
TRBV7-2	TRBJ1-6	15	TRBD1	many	TGTGCCAGCAGCTTAGAGGGACAGGGGTGGTCACCCCTCCACTTT	CASSLEGQGWSPLHF
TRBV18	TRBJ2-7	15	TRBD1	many	TGTGCCAGCTCATCGCCGACAGGGGGCCTGGACGAGCAGTACTTC	CASSSPTGGLDEQYF
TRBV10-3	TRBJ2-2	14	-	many	TGTGCCATCAGAAGCCCAGGGGCTACCGGGGAGCTGTTTTTT	CAIRSPGATGELFF
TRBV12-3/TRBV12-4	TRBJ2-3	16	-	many	TGTGCCAGCAGTTTCCCTCAGGGGAGCGGCACAGATACGCAGTATTTT	CASSFPQGSGTDTQYF
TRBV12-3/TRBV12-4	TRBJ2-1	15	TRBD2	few	TGTGCCAGCAGTTTAGTCTCAGCGGGGGACAATGAGCAGTTCTTC	CASSLVSAGDNEQFF
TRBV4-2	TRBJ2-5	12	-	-	TGTGCCAGCTCAGGCCCGGGGGAGACCCAGTACTTC	CASSGPGETQYF
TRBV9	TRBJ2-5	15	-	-	TGTGCCAGCAGCGTTCTAGGCTCCTTCCAAGAGACCCAGTACTTC	CASSVLGSFQETQYF
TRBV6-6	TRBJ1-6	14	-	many	TGTGCCAGCAGTCCCAACAGGGACAATTCACCCCTCCACTTT	CASSPNRDNSPLHF
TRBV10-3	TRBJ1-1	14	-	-	TGTGCCATCAGCCGTACAGGGCCGAACACTGAAGCTTTCTTT	CAISRTGPNTEAFF
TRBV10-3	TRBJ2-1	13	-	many	TGTGCCATCAGTGAGTCGAGGCGCGATGAGCAGTTCTTC	CAISESRRDEQFF
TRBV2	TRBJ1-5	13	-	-	TGTGCCAGCAGTGACCATAGCAATCAGCCCCAGCATTTT	CASSDHSNQPQHF
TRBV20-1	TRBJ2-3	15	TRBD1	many	TGCAGTTTAACCTCGGACAGGGACGGCACAGATACGCAGTATTTT	CSLTSDRDGTDTQYF
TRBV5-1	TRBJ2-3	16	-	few	TGCGCCAGCAGCTCACCCGGCTTCGGCGGCGGAGATACGCAGTATTTT	CASSSPGFGGGDTQYF
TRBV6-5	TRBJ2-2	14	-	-	TGTGCCAGCAGCGCGGGACAGCGAACCGGGGAGCTGTTTTTT	CASSAGQRTGELFF
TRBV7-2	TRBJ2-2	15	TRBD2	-	TGTGCCAGCAGCTCCCCTAGCGGGGGGGCCGGGGAGCTGTTTTTT	CASSSPSGGAGELFF
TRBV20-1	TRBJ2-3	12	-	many	TGCAGTGCCCTCACAGCGGCGGATACGCAGTATTTT	CSALTAADTQYF
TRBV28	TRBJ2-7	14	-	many	TGTGCCACCGAGGACACTTTCTGGTCCTACGAGCAGTACTTC	CATEDTFWSYEQYF
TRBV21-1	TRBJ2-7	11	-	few	TGTGCCAGCACCGTACTTCGGGAGCAGTACTTC	CASTVLREQYF
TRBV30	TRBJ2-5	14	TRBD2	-	TGTGCCTGGAGGCTAGCGGGGGGGAAAGAGACCCAGTACTTC	CAWRLAGGKETQYF
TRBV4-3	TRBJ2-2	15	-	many	TGCGCCAGCAGCCTAAACAGGGCTTCAACCGGGGAGCTGTTTTTT	CASSLNRASTGELFF
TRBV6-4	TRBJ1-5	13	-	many	TGTGCCAGCAGTGACGAGGAGGGTCAGCCCCAGCATTTT	CASSDEEGQPQHF
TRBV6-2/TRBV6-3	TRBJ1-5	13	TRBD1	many	TGTGCCAGCACCCGCCTCCCGGGGGGGACAGAGCATTTT	CASTRLPGGTEHF
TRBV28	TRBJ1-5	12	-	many	TGTGCCAGCAGTTTGAACAATCAGCCCCAGCATTTT	CASSLNNQPQHF
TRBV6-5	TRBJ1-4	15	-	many	TGTGCCAGCGGCCCCCTGGGGGATACTAATGAAAAACTGTTTTTT	CASGPLGDTNEKLFF
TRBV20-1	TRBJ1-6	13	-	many	TGCAGTGCTAGTCCCAAGGCGAATTCACCCCTCCACTTT	CSASPKANSPLHF
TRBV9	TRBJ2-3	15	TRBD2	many	TGTGCCAGCAGCGTAGTGACTAGCGGGGGAGATACGCAGTATTTT	CASSVVTSGGDTQYF
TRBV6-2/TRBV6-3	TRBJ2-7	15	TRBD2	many	TGTGCCAGCACCAACGGTCTAGCGGGGGACCACGAGCAGTACTTC	CASTNGLAGDHEQYF
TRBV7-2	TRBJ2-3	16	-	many	TGTGCCAGCAGCCTTTTCTCTCGGGGGGCCACAGATACGCAGTATTTT	CASSLFSRGATDTQYF
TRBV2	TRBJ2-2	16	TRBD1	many	TGTGCCAGCAGTGGTGACAGGGGGCTGAACACCGGGGAGCTGTTTTTT	CASSGDRGLNTGELFF
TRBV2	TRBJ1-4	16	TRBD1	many	TGTGCCAGCAGTGGGGGTTCCGGGACAGGGCGTGAAAAACTGTTTTTT	CASSGGSGTGREKLFF
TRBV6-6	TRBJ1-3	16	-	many	TGTGCCAGCAGTTACCCGACGGGGGTCTCTGGAAACACCATATATTTT	CASSYPTGVSGNTIYF
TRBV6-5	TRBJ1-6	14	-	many	TGTGCCAGCAGTTACGAGATTAACAATTCACCCCTCCACTTT	CASSYEINNSPLHF
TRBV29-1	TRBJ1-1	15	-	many	TGCAGCCTAATCCGGGACACTGTTTTGAACACTGAAGCTTTCTTT	CSLIRDTVLNTEAFF
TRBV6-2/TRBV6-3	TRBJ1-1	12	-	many	TGTGCCAGCAGTTACGGAGGAACTGAAGCTTTCTTT	CASSYGGTEAFF
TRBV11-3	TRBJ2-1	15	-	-	TGTGCCAGCAGCCTTGCTGGGACAAACTACAATGAGCAGTTCTTC	CASSLAGTNYNEQFF
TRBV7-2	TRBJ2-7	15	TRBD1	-	TGTGCCAGCAGCTTTCTGGGACAGGGAAGGGGCGAGCAGTACTTC	CASSFLGQGRGEQYF
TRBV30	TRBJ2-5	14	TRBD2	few	TGTGCCTGGAGACTAGCGGGGGCAAAAGAGACCCAGTACTTC	CAWRLAGAKETQYF
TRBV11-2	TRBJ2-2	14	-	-	TGTGCCAGCAGCAAAGTCCCGGGACGTCGGGAGCTGTTTTTT	CASSKVPGRRELFF
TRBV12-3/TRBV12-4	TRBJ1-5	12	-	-	TGTGCCAGCAGAGGGGTAGGCCAGCCCCAGCATTTT	CASRGVGQPQHF
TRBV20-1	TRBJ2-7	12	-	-	TGCAGTGCTAGAGTAGCGCCCTACGAGCAGTACTTC	CSARVAPYEQYF
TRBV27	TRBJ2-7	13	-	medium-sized	TGTGCCAGCAGTCGAAGCTTCTCCTACGAGCAGTACTTC	CASSRSFSYEQYF
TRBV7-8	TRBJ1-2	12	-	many	TGTGCCAGGTCCAGGGTTCGGAATGGCTACACCTTC	CARSRVRNGYTF
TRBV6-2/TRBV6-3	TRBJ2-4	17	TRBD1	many	TGTGCCAGCAGTTACTCCCGGACAGGGGAAACCAAAAACATTCAGTACTTC	CASSYSRTGETKNIQYF